This is a list of T cell receptor beta chains from one sample in a study of low-dose radiotherapy and immunotherapy resistance in tumors. TCRdb fed the reads into MiXCR, producing one record per CDR3 protein. Of 50,000 or so distinct CDR3 sequences listed, less than 30% were seen once; the top ten hold about 7%. Sample: PBMCs, taken after low-dose radiotherapy plus immunotherapy. The receptor set was obtained from a male donor with prostate cancer. Each CDR3 is given with its conserved first and last residue. The order of the fields is D gene, J gene, clone size, V gene, CDR3 DNA, CDR3 protein. A D gene is named only where the DNA matches it firmly. The size field is filled for only some rows; it gives once, few, many or a size class.

-,TRBJ1-6,many,TRBV4-3,TGCGCCAGCAGCCAAAACCCCGACAGTAATTCACCCCTCCACTTT,CASSQNPDSNSPLHF
-,TRBJ1-3,once,TRBV30,TGTGCCTGGAGTGTTCTGGGAAACACCATATATTTT,CAWSVLGNTIYF
-,TRBJ2-7,many,TRBV6-5,TGTGCCAGCAGTTACGCGGCGGGGAGGCACTACGAGCAGTACTTC,CASSYAAGRHYEQYF
-,TRBJ1-2,many,TRBV6-2/TRBV6-3,TGTGCCAGCAATCTGCAGGGGACGGTTAGAGGCTACACCTTC,CASNLQGTVRGYTF
TRBD2,TRBJ2-1,many,TRBV4-1,TGCGCCAGCAGCCAAGCGGGAGGGACTAGCGGTCCCCTCGGGCAGTTCTTC,CASSQAGGTSGPLGQFF
TRBD1,TRBJ2-7,many,TRBV6-2/TRBV6-3,TGTGCCAGCAGTCGTAGGACAGGGAACTACGAGCAGTACTTC,CASSRRTGNYEQYF
TRBD2,TRBJ2-7,many,TRBV11-1,TGTGCCAGCAGCCCTATTAGCGGGAGCAATTATACAGGCTCCTACGAGCAGTACTTC,CASSPISGSNYTGSYEQYF
-,TRBJ2-1,many,TRBV7-9,TGTGCCAGCACCGGCCCGGGACAAGGCTACAATGAGCAGTTCTTC,CASTGPGQGYNEQFF
-,TRBJ2-5,many,TRBV4-1,TGCGCCAGCAGCCGTGCTCAGGCCCAAGAGACCCAGTACTTC,CASSRAQAQETQYF
-,TRBJ2-5,many,TRBV7-3,TGTGCCAGCAGCTTACGTGGGGATGAGACCCAGTACTTC,CASSLRGDETQYF
TRBD1,TRBJ2-2,many,TRBV4-3,TGCGCCAGCAGCCTTCGGACAGGGTACGGGGAGCTGTTTTTT,CASSLRTGYGELFF
-,TRBJ2-7,few,TRBV10-3,TGTGCCATCAGGCAAGGGGGTTCCTACGAGCAGTACTTC,CAIRQGGSYEQYF
-,TRBJ1-2,few,TRBV27,TGTGCCAGCAGACCCGGACAGTTCGGTGTCTATGGCTACACCTTC,CASRPGQFGVYGYTF
TRBD2,TRBJ2-1,many,TRBV20-1,TGCAGTGCTAGAGATAGTAGCGGGAGCGGTGAGCAGTTCTTC,CSARDSSGSGEQFF
TRBD2,TRBJ2-2,many,TRBV2,TGTGCCAGCAGATTTGCGGGGGGAAGTACCGGGGAGCTGTTTTTT,CASRFAGGSTGELFF
-,TRBJ2-1,many,TRBV29-1,TGCAGCGTAGCCGACAGAGGCTCCTACAATGAGCAGTTCTTC,CSVADRGSYNEQFF
-,TRBJ1-2,many,TRBV20-1,TGCAGTGCTAGAGGGGCCGACAGCGATGGGACTAACTATGGCTACACCTTC,CSARGADSDGTNYGYTF
TRBD2,TRBJ2-1,-,TRBV5-1,TGCGCCAGCACCCCCTGGGCTAGCGGGTACAATGAGCAGTTCTTC,CASTPWASGYNEQFF
TRBD2,TRBJ2-1,few,TRBV4-2,TGTGCCAGCAGCCAAGAGACTAGCGGGGGGGCTTCCAATGAGCAGTTCTTC,CASSQETSGGASNEQFF
TRBD1,TRBJ2-3,many,TRBV30,TGTGCCTGGAGTGCGGCCTCCGGGACAGGGCCTGAGGATACGCAGTATTTT,CAWSAASGTGPEDTQYF
TRBD1,TRBJ2-3,many,TRBV9,TGTGCCAGCAGCAACGACAGGGGGGGGTCGCAGTATTTT,CASSNDRGGSQYF
TRBD1,TRBJ1-2,many,TRBV29-1,TGCAGCGGCCGCACAGGGGACTATGGCTACACCTTC,CSGRTGDYGYTF
-,TRBJ2-7,many,TRBV7-9,TGTGCCAGCAGCTTTTACGCCGGGGAGCAGTACTTC,CASSFYAGEQYF
-,TRBJ1-3,many,TRBV3-1,TGTGCCAGCAGCCCCTCTGGAAACACCATATATTTT,CASSPSGNTIYF
TRBD2,TRBJ2-1,many,TRBV12-3/TRBV12-4,TGTGCCAGCAGCCCCCGGACTAGCGGGAAAGCGTGGGAGCAGTTCTTC,CASSPRTSGKAWEQFF
TRBD2,TRBJ2-7,many,TRBV6-1,TGTGCCAGCAGTGAAGAACTAGCGGGACCCTACGAGCAGTACTTC,CASSEELAGPYEQYF
TRBD2,TRBJ2-5,many,TRBV6-6,TGTGCCAGCAGGGTTACTAGCGGGGGTAGGGAGACCCAGTACTTC,CASRVTSGGRETQYF
-,TRBJ2-3,many,TRBV11-3,TGTGCCAGCAGCACCGGCCATGGCAGGCAGTATTTT,CASSTGHGRQYF
TRBD2,TRBJ2-1,-,TRBV5-1,TGCGCCAGCAGCTTGGTCGGGAGGGCACACAATGAGCAGTTCTTC,CASSLVGRAHNEQFF
-,TRBJ2-7,many,TRBV4-3,TGCGCCAGCAGCCAAGATCGAACAAGCTACGAGCAGTACTTC,CASSQDRTSYEQYF
TRBD1,TRBJ2-7,-,TRBV18,TGTGCCAGCTCACCCAACAGGGGCATCGGGACCTACGAGCAGTACTTC,CASSPNRGIGTYEQYF
-,TRBJ2-1,many,TRBV7-8,TGTGCCAGCAGCTTAATGTTTGGGGGAGCGGATGAGCAGTTCTTC,CASSLMFGGADEQFF
TRBD1,TRBJ1-5,-,TRBV6-1,TGTGCCAGCAGGGCGACAGGGAGCAATCAGCCCCAGCATTTT,CASRATGSNQPQHF
-,TRBJ1-5,many,TRBV7-6,TGTGCCAGCAGCTTAGGGCAGGCTGGAAGCAATCAGCCCCAGCATTTT,CASSLGQAGSNQPQHF
-,TRBJ2-2,many,TRBV29-1,TGCAGCGTTGACGGCGGGAACACCGGGGAGCTGTTTTTT,CSVDGGNTGELFF